This entry is about one T cell receptor beta chain. Its matching antigen is unknown. The entry originates in a study of cytotoxic CD8 clonotypes in ibrutinib-treated CLL. For the study at large: Included were roughly ten relapsed/refractory and 15 treatment-naive patients, of whom approximately 18 were IGHV unmutated. Response material was collected after a median 12 months of treatment, range 6 to 36. Study-level findings and limits: Elevated clonality accompanied ibrutinib response, with a return toward baseline values at progression. Baseline levels of clonality went above those of age-matched healthy donors and moved with circulating CD8+ T-cell counts.

The CDR3 contains 13 residues. Deletions cut 1 base from V and 4 bases from J, with 8 bases between. Germline values: CDR1 LNHDA, CDR2 SQIVND (reference sequence). Generated by immunoSEQ multiplex PCR, the TCRdb table keeps only in-frame clones and is missing some. The data show approximately 45,000 clones, around 70% seen once. The origin of this receptor is a human donor with chronic lymphocytic leukemia. J is TRBJ2-7 and V is TRBV19, with unresolved D. Sequenced material: PBMCs, taken after 12 months of ibrutinib treatment. The CDR3 here is CASSIVGRYEQYF. The CDR3 DNA follows: TGTGCCAGTAGTATAGTGGGTCGGTACGAGCAGTACTTC.